These 20 T cell receptor beta chains originate from one sample sequenced in a study of cytomegalovirus exposure and HLA in healthy donors. Use of 60 Vbeta and 13 Jbeta primers characterized the PCR. Assay: immunoSEQ multiplex PCR; the TCRdb copy retains only in-frame clones and omits some. The sample lists around 90,000 clones, around nine tenths occurring once. Sequencing was performed on PBMCs. These receptor sequences come from a man aged 25-45 years in good health and CMV-seropositive.

The chain couples TRBV5-1 to TRBJ1-1, with TRBD1 matching over 7 bases. Germline trimming cut 2 bases from V and 5 bases from J; bases unmatched to any gene: 6. Germline V lookup: CDR1 SGHRS, CDR2 YFSETQ. The CDR3 loop spans 14 amino acids. The CDR3 is CASSFGQDGTEAFF. The CDR3 region has the DNA TGCGCCAGCAGCTTTGGACAGGATGGGACTGAAGCTTTCTTT. Combining the CDR3 with reference TRBV5-1 and TRBJ1-1 gives the whole variable domain KAGVTQTPRYLIKTRGQQVTLSCSPISGHRSVSWYQQTPGQGLQFLFEYFSETQRNKGNFPGRFSGRQFSNSRSEMNVSTLELGDSALYLCASSFGQDGTEAFFGQGTRLTVV.

V usage is TRBV11-2 and J usage is TRBJ2-5, with 9 bases that match TRBD2. Germline CDR1 is SGHAT and CDR2 is FQNNGV. V shed 1 base, J shed 7 bases, and the junction held 13 bases outside the gene matches. The CDR3 is 17 residues long. The CDR3 here is CASSLGASGKRGGTQYF. The CDR3 DNA reads TGTGCCAGCAGCTTAGGGGCTAGCGGGAAAAGGGGGGGGACCCAGTACTTC.

V usage is TRBV30 and J usage is TRBJ1-3; possible D gene TRBD1, 5 bases. The V gene's germline CDR1 is GTSNPN and CDR2 SVGIG (reference sequence). The CDR3 covers 14 residues. V lost 2 bases and J 2 bases, leaving 10 bases between the germline ends. The CDR3 DNA reads TGTGCCTGGAGTCCAGGGTCCCCTGGAAACACCATATATTTT. This translates into CAWSPGSPGNTIYF.

This clone showed up just once. V gene TRBV10-1 combines with J gene TRBJ2-7; D is possibly TRBD1 (6 bases). Between the trimmed V and J ends, which lost 6 bases and 7 bases, there was a span of 13 bases. The CDR3 consists of 12 residues. Germline values: CDR1 WNHNN, CDR2 SYGVQD (reference sequence). CDR3 residues: CASRGGRGEQYF. The CDR3 DNA follows: TGCGCCAGCAGAGGGGGACGTGGGGAGCAGTACTTC.

The V and J genes are TRBV2 and TRBJ2-2, with 9 bases lining up with TRBD1. The CDR3 is 15 residues long. Germline loops: CDR1 SNHLY, CDR2 FYNNEI. The V and J ends lost 6 bases and 3 bases, in that order; junction bases with no gene match: 5. The CDR3 DNA follows: TGTGCCAGCAGGGACAGGGGTTCTCACACCGGGGAGCTGTTTTTT. Residues: CASRDRGSHTGELFF. The full variable domain, with the rest looked up from reference TRBV2 and TRBJ2-2, is EPEVTQTPSHQVTQMGQEVILRCVPISNHLYFYWYRQILGQKVEFLVSFYNNEISEKSEIFDDQFSVERPDGSNFTLKIRSTKLEDSAMYFCASRDRGSHTGELFFGEGSRLTVL.

The genes are TRBV7-9 and TRBJ1-1; a weak D match, TRBD1 (5 bases). The CDR3 has 17 amino acids. V lost 4 bases, J lost 3 bases, and 21 bases lay in between. CDR1 SEHNR and CDR2 FQNEAQ come from the germline V gene (reference sequence). CDR3 sequence reads: CASSSASTGHGDTEAFF. Written as DNA, the CDR3 is TGTGCCAGCAGCTCGGCCTCAACAGGCCATGGGGACACTGAAGCTTTCTTT.

This clone was counted a few times. V is TRBV10-1 and J is TRBJ2-7; D is unclear. The V gene lost 2 bases and the J gene lost 0 bases, with 8 bases spanning the gap. Germline loops: CDR1 WNHNN, CDR2 SYGVQD (reference sequence). This CDR3 has 14 residues. The CDR3 spells CASSEDSSSYEQYF. The CDR3 coding sequence is TGCGCCAGCAGTGAGGACTCTAGCTCCTACGAGCAGTACTTC.

The rearrangement joins TRBV7-9 to TRBJ1-1, with D uncertain. From germline, CDR1 is SEHNR and CDR2 FQNEAQ (reference sequence). V was shortened by 2 bases and J by 11 bases, with 12 bases between the two germline ends. The CDR3 runs 12 residues. This chain's CDR3 is CASSLSSTGAFF. The CDR3 bases are TGTGCCAGCAGCTTATCAAGTACGGGTGCTTTCTTT.

The J gene is TRBJ1-3, the V gene TRBV4-2; a weak D match, TRBD1 (5 bases). Germline CDR1 LGHNA, CDR2 YNFKEQ. The CDR3 spans 16 residues. Trimming removed 0 bases at V and 1 base at J, with 10 bases between. The CDR3 sequence: CASSQDLGLSGNTIYF. CDR3 coding DNA: TGTGCCAGCAGCCAAGATTTGGGGCTATCTGGAAACACCATATATTTT.

This clone appeared a few times. The rearrangement uses TRBV7-9 and TRBJ2-5; TRBD2 might be the D (6 bases). Germline V gene data show CDR1 as SEHNR and CDR2 as FQNEAQ (reference sequence). The V and J ends lost 5 bases and 3 bases respectively, with 13 bases between them. This CDR3 region has 14 residues. CDR3 DNA sequence: TGTGCCAGCAGCCTCGGCGGGGAGAAAGAGACCCAGTACTTC. Protein product: CASSLGGEKETQYF.

CDR3: CASSVIGGFYGYTF. The DNA for the CDR3 is TGTGCCAGCAGTGTGATAGGGGGCTTCTATGGCTACACCTTC. The gene calls are TRBV6-5 and TRBJ1-2, with 7 bases fitting TRBD1. The CDR3 spans 14 residues. Germline V lookup: CDR1 MNHEY, CDR2 SVGAGI. Trimming removed 5 bases from V and 4 bases from J; junction bases left unmatched: 7.

The J gene is TRBJ2-1, the V gene TRBV2, with a weak D call TRBD2 (5 bases). CDR3 length: 12 amino acids. From germline, CDR1 is SNHLY and CDR2 FYNNEI. V gave up 7 bases and J gave up 8 bases, with 12 bases separating them. CDR3 sequence (DNA): TGTGCCAGCAAGAAAGAGGGCGATGAGCAGTTCTTC. Amino acids: CASKKEGDEQFF.

This clone occurred once. The chain recombines TRBV5-4 with TRBJ2-7; 9 bases are shared with TRBD1. Germline values: CDR1 SGHNT, CDR2 YYREEE (reference sequence). This CDR3 spans 16 amino acids. J was trimmed by 3 bases and V by 3 bases; bases with no gene match: 10. CDR3 coding DNA: TGTGCCAGCAGCTCCGTCCAGGGACAGGGCAACTACGAGCAGTACTTC. It is translated as CASSSVQGQGNYEQYF.

This chain joins TRBV2 and TRBJ2-3, with 8 bases that match TRBD1. This CDR3 has 14 amino acids. Germline CDR1 SNHLY, CDR2 FYNNEI. V lost 7 bases, J lost 1 base, and 4 bases stayed unmatched. CDR3 coding DNA: TGTGCCAGCACCATACAGGGGGGCACAGATACGCAGTATTTT. It encodes CASTIQGGTDTQYF.

This rearrangement joins TRBV10-3 to TRBJ2-7, with 10 bases identical to TRBD2. The CDR3 has 18 amino acids. The V gene's germline CDR1 is ENHRY and CDR2 SYGVKD. The V and J ends lost 0 bases and 1 base, in that order; junction bases with no gene match: 9. This CDR3 is CAISESSPLAGVSYEQYF. CDR3 DNA: TGTGCCATCAGTGAGTCCTCCCCTCTAGCGGGAGTATCCTACGAGCAGTACTTC.

The chain joins TRBV7-9 to TRBJ2-5, with 9 bases that match TRBD2. The CDR3 sequence is 18 residues long. The germline V gene encodes CDR1 SEHNR and CDR2 FQNEAQ (reference sequence). V shed 5 bases, J shed 7 bases, and the junction held 20 bases outside the gene matches. The CDR3 DNA reads TGTGCCAGCAGCCCCGGACTAGCGAGATACCGCCGCCCGGGGACCCAGTACTTC. Protein product: CASSPGLARYRRPGTQYF.

This chain uses TRBV7-9 with TRBJ2-5; weak D call: TRBD1 (6 bases). The CDR3 length is 16 residues. Germline CDR1 and CDR2: SEHNR and FQNEAQ (reference sequence). V lost 5 bases, J lost 4 bases, and 20 bases lay in between. The CDR3 here is CASSLLEFGTRETQYF. CDR3 DNA: TGTGCCAGCAGCCTACTTGAGTTTGGGACACGAGAGACCCAGTACTTC. Together with reference TRBV7-9 and TRBJ2-5, the CDR3 gives the full variable domain: DTGVSQNPRHKITKRGQNVTFRCDPISEHNRLYWYRQTLGQGPEFLTYFQNEAQLEKSRLLSDRFSAERPKGSFSTLEIQRTEQGDSAMYLCASSLLEFGTRETQYFGPGTRLLVL.

The gene calls are TRBV7-2 and TRBJ1-2; 8 positions agree with TRBD1. CDR3 size: 12 residues. Germline loops: CDR1 SGHTA, CDR2 FQGNSA. The ends lost 1 base at V and 13 bases at J; junction bases unmatched: 5. The CDR3 sequence is CASSLVQGVLTF. The DNA of the CDR3 is TGTGCCAGCAGCTTAGTACAGGGGGTCCTCACCTTC.

CDR3 in amino acids: CAWGSYEQYF. CDR3 nucleotide sequence: TGTGCCTGGGGTTCCTACGAGCAGTACTTC. The chain employs TRBV30 and TRBJ2-5; D gene ambiguous. The J call is doubtful: the DNA matches TRBJ2-7 better. The CDR3 covers 10 residues. The germline CDR1 and CDR2 sequences are GTSNPN and SVGIG (reference sequence).

This clone showed up just a few times. The genes are TRBV6-1 and TRBJ2-3; tentatively, D is TRBD2 (5 bases). The V end was cut by 4 bases, the J end by 0 bases, with 17 bases between. Germline V gives CDR1 MNHNS, CDR2 SASEGT. The CDR3 is 17 residues long. CDR3 nucleotide sequence: TGTGCCAGCAGTGCCTTTTCTAGCTTCACTAGCACAGATACGCAGTATTTT. Translation gives CASSAFSSFTSTDTQYF.